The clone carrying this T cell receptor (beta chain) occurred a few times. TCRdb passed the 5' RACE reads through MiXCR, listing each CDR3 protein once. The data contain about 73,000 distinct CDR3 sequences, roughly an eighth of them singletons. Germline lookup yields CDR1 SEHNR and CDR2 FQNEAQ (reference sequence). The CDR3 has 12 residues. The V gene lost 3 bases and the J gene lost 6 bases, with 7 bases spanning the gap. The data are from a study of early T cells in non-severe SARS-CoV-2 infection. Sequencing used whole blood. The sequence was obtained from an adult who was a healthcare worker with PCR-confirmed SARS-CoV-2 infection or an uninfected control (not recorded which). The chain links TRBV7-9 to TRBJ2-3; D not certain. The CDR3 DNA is TGTGCCAGCAGCTTTGCCGGGGATACGCAGTATTTT. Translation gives CASSFAGDTQYF.